This is a list of T cell receptor beta chains from one sample in a study of control samples from healthy donors and cancer patients. Clones were read by immunoSEQ multiplex PCR, and TCRdb kept only the in-frame ones, dropping some. The sample consists of 150,000 or so clones, roughly nine tenths of them appearing once. Sequenced input: blood. These TCRs come from a man between 18 and 35 years old in good health. Each CDR3 is given with its conserved first and last residue. The D gene is left open where the match is weak. Size is stated for part of the rows, as once, few or many counts, or as a class when the clone is expanded.

v_call	d_call	clone_size	j_call	cdr3_aa	cdr3_nt
TRBV27	NA	NA	TRBJ2-1	CASSGGPPQVKQFF	TGTGCCAGCAGTGGGGGACCGCCCCAGGTTAAGCAGTTCTTC
TRBV6-5	NA	NA	TRBJ2-6	CASSYGAGANVLTF	TGTGCCAGCAGTTACGGGGCTGGGGCCAACGTCCTGACTTTC
TRBV29-1	NA	NA	TRBJ2-5	CSVQPRDYQETQYF	TGCAGCGTGCAACCCCGGGACTACCAAGAGACCCAGTACTTC
TRBV7-9	TRBD1	NA	TRBJ1-3	CASSEQGAAGNTIYF	TGTGCCAGCAGCGAACAGGGGGCGGCTGGAAACACCATATATTTT
TRBV7-2	NA	NA	TRBJ1-1	CASSLHRNLNTEAFF	TGTGCCAGCAGCTTACACCGGAATCTGAACACTGAAGCTTTCTTT
TRBV7-9	NA	NA	TRBJ2-7	CASSLGGPYEQYF	TGTGCCAGCAGCTTAGGAGGACCCTACGAGCAGTACTTC
TRBV6-6	NA	NA	TRBJ2-3	CASSTGRFQDTQYF	TGTGCCAGCAGTACGGGGCGGTTCCAGGATACGCAGTATTTT
TRBV4-3	NA	NA	TRBJ2-7	CASSQDSGSEQYF	TGCGCCAGCAGCCAAGATTCGGGCAGCGAGCAGTACTTC
TRBV7-2	NA	NA	TRBJ2-3	CASSQTRDWVYDTQYF	TGTGCCAGCAGCCAAACTCGGGATTGGGTTTACGATACGCAGTATTTT
TRBV7-2	NA	few	TRBJ2-1	CASRQGLNEQFF	TGTGCCAGCAGGCAAGGCTTAAATGAGCAGTTCTTC
TRBV6-1	TRBD2	NA	TRBJ2-1	CASSEAGGRTEQFF	TGTGCCAGCAGTGAAGCGGGGGGGAGGACGGAGCAGTTCTTC
TRBV28	NA	NA	TRBJ2-1	CASSLPGNEQFF	TGTGCCAGCAGTTTACCCGGTAATGAGCAGTTCTTC
TRBV7-7	NA	NA	TRBJ2-3	CASSLGSTDTQYF	TGTGCCAGCAGCTTAGGCAGCACAGATACGCAGTATTTT
TRBV6-1	TRBD2	NA	TRBJ2-3	CASSEGRGSDTQYF	TGTGCCAGCAGTGAAGGGCGGGGGTCAGATACGCAGTATTTT
TRBV28	TRBD2	NA	TRBJ2-1	CASSFHLLAGDYNEQFF	TGTGCCAGCAGTTTCCACCTACTAGCGGGAGATTACAATGAGCAGTTCTTC